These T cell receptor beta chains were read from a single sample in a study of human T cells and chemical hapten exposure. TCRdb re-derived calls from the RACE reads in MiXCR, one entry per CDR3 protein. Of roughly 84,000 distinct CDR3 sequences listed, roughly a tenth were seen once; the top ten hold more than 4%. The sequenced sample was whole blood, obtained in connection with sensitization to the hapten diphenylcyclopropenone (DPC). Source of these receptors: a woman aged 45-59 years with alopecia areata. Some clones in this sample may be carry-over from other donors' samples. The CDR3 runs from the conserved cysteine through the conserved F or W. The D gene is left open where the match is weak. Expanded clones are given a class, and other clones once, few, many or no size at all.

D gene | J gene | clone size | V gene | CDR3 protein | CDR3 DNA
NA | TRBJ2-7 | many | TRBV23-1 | CASSPWPHEQYF | TGCGCCAGCAGTCCTTGGCCCCACGAGCAGTACTTC
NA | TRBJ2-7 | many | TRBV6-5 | CASSPWQTNLMEEQYF | TGTGCCAGCAGTCCTTGGCAGACCAACTTGATGGAGGAGCAGTACTTC
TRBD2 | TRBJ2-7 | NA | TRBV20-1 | CSATSLAARSTYEQYF | TGCAGTGCTACGTCTCTAGCGGCACGTAGTACTTACGAGCAGTACTTC
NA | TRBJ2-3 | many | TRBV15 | CATSRGSGGGPDTQYF | TGTGCCACCAGCAGAGGGAGCGGAGGGGGGCCAGATACGCAGTATTTT
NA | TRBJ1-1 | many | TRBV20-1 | CSAWEWGVAFF | TGCAGTGCTTGGGAGTGGGGGGTCGCTTTCTTT
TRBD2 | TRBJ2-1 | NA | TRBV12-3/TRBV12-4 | CATQTSEYNEQFF | TGTGCCACCCAAACTAGCGAGTACAATGAGCAGTTCTTC
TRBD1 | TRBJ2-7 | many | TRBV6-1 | CASSGPLIGTDYEQYF | TGTGCCAGCAGTGGACCTTTAATCGGGACAGACTACGAGCAGTACTTC
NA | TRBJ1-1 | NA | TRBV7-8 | CASSLFGGDTEAFF | TGTGCCAGCAGCTTATTTGGGGGGGACACTGAAGCTTTCTTT
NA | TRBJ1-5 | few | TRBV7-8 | CASSPYRGSHRPQHF | TGTGCCAGCAGCCCCTACCGAGGATCACATCGGCCCCAGCATTTT
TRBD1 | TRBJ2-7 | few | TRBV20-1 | CSAEPGQGSYEQYF | TGCAGTGCTGAGCCGGGACAGGGGTCCTACGAGCAGTACTTC
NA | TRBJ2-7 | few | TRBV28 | CASRRLRAYEQYF | TGTGCCAGCAGGCGGCTGAGGGCCTACGAGCAGTACTTC
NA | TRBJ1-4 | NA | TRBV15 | CATSRDLGENEKLFF | TGTGCCACCAGCAGAGATTTGGGGGAGAATGAAAAACTGTTTTTT
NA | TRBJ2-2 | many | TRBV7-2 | CASSLAMVSAGGELFF | TGTGCCAGCAGCTTAGCTATGGTGTCCGCGGGCGGGGAGCTGTTTTTT
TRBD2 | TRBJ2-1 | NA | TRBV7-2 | CASRKGSGSKDEQFF | TGTGCCAGCAGGAAAGGGAGCGGGAGTAAAGATGAGCAGTTCTTC
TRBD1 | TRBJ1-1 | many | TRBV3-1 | CASSPETGEMNTEAFF | TGTGCCAGCAGCCCCGAGACAGGGGAAATGAACACTGAAGCTTTCTTT
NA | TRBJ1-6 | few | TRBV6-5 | CASNALWGSTSPLHF | TGTGCCAGCAACGCCCTTTGGGGGAGTACTTCACCCCTCCACTTT
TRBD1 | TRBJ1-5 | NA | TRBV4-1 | CASSHKGQGDQPQHF | TGCGCCAGCAGCCACAAGGGACAGGGGGATCAGCCCCAGCATTTT
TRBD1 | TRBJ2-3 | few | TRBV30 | CAWSHLDRARDTQYF | TGTGCCTGGAGCCATCTCGACAGGGCCCGGGATACGCAGTATTTT
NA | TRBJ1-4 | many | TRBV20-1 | CSARDTRRGGEKLFF | TGCAGTGCTAGAGATACCCGCAGGGGTGGTGAAAAACTGTTTTTT
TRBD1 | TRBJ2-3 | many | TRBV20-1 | CSAGPGQFISTQYF | TGCAGTGCGGGGCCGGGACAGTTTATCAGTACGCAGTATTTT
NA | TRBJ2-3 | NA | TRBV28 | CASSLSGTILTDTQYF | TGTGCCAGCAGTTTATCCGGGACAATCCTCACAGATACGCAGTATTTT
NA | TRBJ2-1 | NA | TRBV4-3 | CASSQVDAPGPLTEQFF | TGCGCCAGCAGCCAAGTCGACGCCCCTGGCCCCTTGACTGAGCAGTTCTTC
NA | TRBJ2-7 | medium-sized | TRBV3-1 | CASRQGFHEQYF | TGTGCCAGCAGACAGGGATTCCACGAGCAGTACTTC
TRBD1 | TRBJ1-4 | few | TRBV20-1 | CSARDPRGTNEKLFF | TGCAGTGCTAGAGACCCCAGGGGGACTAATGAAAAACTGTTTTTT
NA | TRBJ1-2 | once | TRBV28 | CASSTSLPNYGYTF | TGTGCCAGCAGTACCTCTCTGCCAAACTATGGCTACACCTTC
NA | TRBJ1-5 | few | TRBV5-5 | CASSLWGSNQPQHF | TGTGCCAGCAGCTTGTGGGGGAGCAATCAGCCCCAGCATTTT
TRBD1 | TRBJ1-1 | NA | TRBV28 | CVSSLQQGGAFF | TGTGTCAGCAGCCTACAACAGGGGGGAGCTTTCTTT
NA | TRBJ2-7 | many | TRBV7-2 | CASSPRFGAGHEQYF | NA
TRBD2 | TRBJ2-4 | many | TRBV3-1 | CASSQESRGLAGQYF | TGTGCCAGCAGCCAAGAATCGCGGGGACTAGCGGGACAGTACTTC
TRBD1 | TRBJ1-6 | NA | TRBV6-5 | CASSYTATGGTYNSPLHF | TGTGCCAGCAGTTACACAGCGACAGGGGGCACCTATAATTCACCCCTCCACTTT
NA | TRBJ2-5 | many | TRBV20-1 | CSATDARGSQETQYF | TGCAGTGCAACCGACGCACGGGGCAGTCAAGAGACCCAGTACTTC
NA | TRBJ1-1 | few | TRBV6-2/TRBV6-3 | CASTLNLGGVTEAFF | TGTGCCAGCACCCTTAACCTTGGAGGGGTGACTGAAGCTTTCTTT
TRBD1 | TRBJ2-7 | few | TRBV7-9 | CASSLYRGDEQYF | TGTGCCAGCAGCTTATACAGGGGGGACGAGCAGTACTTC
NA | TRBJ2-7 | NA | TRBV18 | CASSQGSLGEQYF | TGTGCCAGCTCACAGGGGAGTCTAGGGGAGCAGTACTTC
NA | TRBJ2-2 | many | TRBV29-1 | CSVVGTRDAELFF | TGCAGCGTGGTCGGGACCCGGGACGCGGAGCTGTTTTTT
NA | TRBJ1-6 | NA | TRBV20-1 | CSARSSYNSPLHF | TGCAGTGCTAGGTCCAGTTATAATTCACCCCTCCACTTT
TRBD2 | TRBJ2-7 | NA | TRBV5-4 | CASSSSLAGPAYEQYF | TGTGCCAGCAGCAGTTCTCTAGCGGGTCCCGCCTACGAGCAGTACTTC
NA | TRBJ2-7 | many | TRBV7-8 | CASSPHVTSYEQYF | TGTGCCAGCAGCCCTCACGTCACATCCTACGAGCAGTACTTC
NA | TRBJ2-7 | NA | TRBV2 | CASSRTASEQYF | TGTGCCAGCAGCCGGACCGCCTCCGAGCAGTACTTC
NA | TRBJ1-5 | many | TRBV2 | CASRSPRGNQPQHF | TGTGCCAGCAGGAGCCCCAGGGGCAATCAGCCCCAGCATTTT
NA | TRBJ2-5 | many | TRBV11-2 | CASSHGEETQYF | TGTGCCAGCAGCCACGGGGAAGAGACCCAGTACTTC
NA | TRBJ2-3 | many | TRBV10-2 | CATGVRPITDTQYF | TGCGCCACCGGGGTAAGGCCGATTACAGATACGCAGTATTTT